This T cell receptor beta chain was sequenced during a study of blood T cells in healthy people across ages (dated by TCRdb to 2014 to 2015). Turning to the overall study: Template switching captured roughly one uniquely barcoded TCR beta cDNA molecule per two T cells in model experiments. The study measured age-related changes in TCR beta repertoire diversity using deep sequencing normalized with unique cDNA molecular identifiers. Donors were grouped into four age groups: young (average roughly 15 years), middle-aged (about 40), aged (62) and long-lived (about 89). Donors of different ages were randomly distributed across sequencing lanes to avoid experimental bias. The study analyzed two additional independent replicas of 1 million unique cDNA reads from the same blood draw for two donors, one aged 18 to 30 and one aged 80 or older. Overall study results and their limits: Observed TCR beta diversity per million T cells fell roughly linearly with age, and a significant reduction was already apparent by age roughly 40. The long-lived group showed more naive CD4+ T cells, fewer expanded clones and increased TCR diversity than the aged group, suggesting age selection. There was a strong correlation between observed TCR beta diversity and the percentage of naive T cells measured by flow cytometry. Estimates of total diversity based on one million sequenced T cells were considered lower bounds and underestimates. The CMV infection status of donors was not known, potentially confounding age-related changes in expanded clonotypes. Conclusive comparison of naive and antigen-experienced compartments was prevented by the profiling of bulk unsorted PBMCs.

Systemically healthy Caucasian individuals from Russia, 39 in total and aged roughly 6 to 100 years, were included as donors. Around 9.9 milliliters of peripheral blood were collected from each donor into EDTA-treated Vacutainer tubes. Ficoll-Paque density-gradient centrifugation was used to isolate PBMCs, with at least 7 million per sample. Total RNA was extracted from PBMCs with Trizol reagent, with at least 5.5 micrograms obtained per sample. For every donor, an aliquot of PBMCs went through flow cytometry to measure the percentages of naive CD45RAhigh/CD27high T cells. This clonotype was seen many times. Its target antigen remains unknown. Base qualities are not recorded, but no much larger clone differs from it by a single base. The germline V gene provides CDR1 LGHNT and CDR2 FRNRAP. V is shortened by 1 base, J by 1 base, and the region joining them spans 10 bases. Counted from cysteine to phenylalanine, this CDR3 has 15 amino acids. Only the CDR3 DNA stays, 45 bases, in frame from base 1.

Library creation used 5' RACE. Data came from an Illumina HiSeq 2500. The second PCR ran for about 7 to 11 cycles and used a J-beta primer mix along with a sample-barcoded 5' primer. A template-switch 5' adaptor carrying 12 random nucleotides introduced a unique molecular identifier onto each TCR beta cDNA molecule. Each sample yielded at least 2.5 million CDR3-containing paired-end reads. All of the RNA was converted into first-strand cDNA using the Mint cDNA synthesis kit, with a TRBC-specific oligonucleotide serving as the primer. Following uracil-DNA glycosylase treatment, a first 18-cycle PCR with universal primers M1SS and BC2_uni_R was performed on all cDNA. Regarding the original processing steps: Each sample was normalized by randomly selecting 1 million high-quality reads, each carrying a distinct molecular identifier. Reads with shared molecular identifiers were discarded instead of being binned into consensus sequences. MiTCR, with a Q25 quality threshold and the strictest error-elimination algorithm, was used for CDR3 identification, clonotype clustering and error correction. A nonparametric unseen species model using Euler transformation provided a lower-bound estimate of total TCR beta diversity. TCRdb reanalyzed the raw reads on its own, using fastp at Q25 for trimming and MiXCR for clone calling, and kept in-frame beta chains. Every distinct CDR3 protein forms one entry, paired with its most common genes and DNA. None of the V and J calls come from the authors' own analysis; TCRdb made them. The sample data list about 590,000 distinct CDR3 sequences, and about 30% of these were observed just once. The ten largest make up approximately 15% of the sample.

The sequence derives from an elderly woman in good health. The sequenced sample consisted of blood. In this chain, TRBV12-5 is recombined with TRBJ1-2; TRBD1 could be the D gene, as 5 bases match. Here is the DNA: TGTGCTAGTGGTTTGGCTGCAGGGAGTAACTATGGCTACACCTTC. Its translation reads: CASGLAAGSNYGYTF.